The 32 T cell receptor beta chains reported below all come from one sample, sequenced in a study of T cell responses to AZD1222 COVID-19 vaccine. Sequencing used immunoSEQ multiplex PCR; TCRdb keeps in-frame clones, though not all of them. The sample shows about 120,000 clones, about 91% of them seen only once. Sequenced here: peripheral blood, sampled on day 0 of AZD1222 vaccination. These receptors originate from an adult in good health.

With regard to this clone: This CDR3 is also generated by other DNA sequences in the sample. The rearrangement links TRBV5-4 to TRBJ2-1; 11 bases are shared with TRBD2. V was clipped by 0 bases and J by 0 bases; unmatched bases: 2. The germline CDR1 and CDR2 sequences are SGHNT and YYREEE (reference sequence). This CDR3 has 17 residues. CDR3 nucleotide sequence: TGTGCCAGCAGCTTGGGACTAGCGGGAAGCTCCTACAATGAGCAGTTCTTC. Its protein product is CASSLGLAGSSYNEQFF.

The chain is built from TRBV3-1 (or the pseudogene TRBV3-2) and TRBJ2-7, with a weak D call TRBD1 (5 bases). The V gene lost 0 bases and the J gene lost 5 bases, with 11 bases spanning the gap. The CDR3 runs to 14 residues. Germline CDR1 LGHDT, CDR2 YNNKEL (reference sequence). The CDR3 spells CASSQEGQGDEQYF. CDR3 nucleotide sequence: TGTGCCAGCAGCCAAGAAGGGCAGGGTGACGAGCAGTACTTC.

The rearrangement joins TRBV2 to TRBJ1-1; 7 nucleotides align to TRBD1. The CDR3 runs to 15 residues. Germline CDR1 is SNHLY and CDR2 is FYNNEI. Unmatched junction bases numbered 7, after V lost 6 bases and J lost 0 bases. CDR3 nucleotide sequence: TGTGCCAGCAGGGGACAGATTAGCATGAACACTGAAGCTTTCTTT. This gives the protein CASRGQISMNTEAFF.

This rearrangement joins TRBV3-1 (or the pseudogene TRBV3-2) to TRBJ1-1, with D hard to call. Germline CDR1 reads LGHDT; CDR2 reads YNNKEL (reference sequence). This CDR3 is 12 amino acids long. The V end was cut by 4 bases, the J end by 2 bases, with 5 bases between. The CDR3: CASSLFNTEAFF. The DNA for the CDR3 is TGTGCCAGCAGCCTATTCAACACTGAAGCTTTCTTT.

CDR3 amino acids: CASSPPGFRSPLHF. In nucleotides, the CDR3 is TGTGCCAGCAGTCCACCCGGGTTTCGTTCACCCCTCCACTTT. The genes are TRBV28 and TRBJ1-6; D gene unclear. V gave up 5 bases and J gave up 9 bases, with 14 bases separating them. Germline V gene lookup returns CDR1 MDHEN and CDR2 SYDVKM. The CDR3 has 14 amino acids.

This chain joins TRBV4-1 and TRBJ1-6, with TRBD1 as a possible D gene (5 bases). Looked up from germline, CDR1 is MGHRA and CDR2 is YSYEKL. This CDR3 has 15 amino acids. Trimming shortened V by 2 bases and J by 7 bases, and 12 bases separated the two germline ends. The CDR3 loop is CASSQLWGPNSPLHF. The DNA for the CDR3 is TGCGCCAGCAGCCAATTGTGGGGACCCAATTCACCCCTCCACTTT.

The chain carries TRBV6-4 and TRBJ1-1; D is perhaps TRBD1 (5 bases). Trimming left V 6 bases short and J 6 bases short, with 20 bases between. CDR3 length: 15 amino acids. Germline V gene sequence: CDR1 MRHNA, CDR2 SNTAGT. CDR3 DNA: TGTGCCAGCAGGGAAATAGCGGCAGGGCAGTCTGAAGCTTTCTTT. Protein sequence: CASREIAAGQSEAFF.

This sequence joins TRBV11-1 and TRBJ1-1, with 8 bases identical to TRBD1. There are 13 residues in the CDR3. Looked up from germline, CDR1 is SGHAT and CDR2 is FQDESV (reference sequence). V trimming: 5 bases; J trimming: 4 bases; junction bases outside the gene matches: 3. The CDR3 sequence: CASSRDRTTEAFF. The DNA of the CDR3 is TGTGCCAGCAGCCGGGACAGGACCACTGAAGCTTTCTTT.

The chain employs TRBV4-3 and TRBJ1-6; D is undetermined. The V gene's germline CDR1 is LGHNA and CDR2 YSLEER. The CDR3 covers 18 residues. V was cut by 0 bases and J by 5 bases, with 17 bases left in between. The CDR3 coding sequence is TGCGCCAGCAGCCAAGATCTAGCGGCTGGGCACCATAATTCACCCCTCCACTTT. Encoded protein: CASSQDLAAGHHNSPLHF.

This clone has only one observation. This chain uses TRBV7-3 with TRBJ2-5; 10 nucleotides match TRBD2. Trimming cost V 5 bases and J 5 bases; bases outside gene matches: 8. Looked up from germline, CDR1 is SGHTA and CDR2 is FQGTGA. There are 15 residues in the CDR3. The CDR3 DNA follows: TGTGCCAGCAGCCCGAGAAGCGGGAGGGCGGAGACCCAGTACTTC. Its protein product is CASSPRSGRAETQYF.

The rearrangement uses TRBV10-3 and TRBJ2-5; TRBD2 aligns across 8 bases. Germline V gives CDR1 ENHRY, CDR2 SYGVKD. This CDR3 spans 13 amino acids. V was pared by 8 bases and J by 5 bases, with 7 bases of the junction left unmatched. The CDR3 DNA reads as TGTGCCATCCGATCAGCGGGAGACGAGACCCAGTACTTC. Amino acid sequence: CAIRSAGDETQYF.

The chain is built from TRBV5-1 and TRBJ2-3; 7 positions match TRBD1. V dropped 1 base and J dropped 2; count of bases not matched to a gene: 7. The CDR3 runs 16 residues. Germline V gives CDR1 SGHRS, CDR2 YFSETQ. For the CDR3, the DNA is TGCGCCAGCAGCTTGCACCGGGACAGCCTCACAGATACGCAGTATTTT. It specifies CASSLHRDSLTDTQYF.

The V call is TRBV5-1, the J call TRBJ1-1, with 7 bases matching TRBD1. Germline trimming cut 3 bases from V and 4 bases from J; bases unmatched to any gene: 6. Germline V CDR1 and CDR2: SGHRS, YFSETQ. The CDR3 loop spans 14 amino acids. The CDR3, as DNA: TGCGCCAGCAGCTCAGACAGGGTGGGCACTGAAGCTTTCTTT. Translated: CASSSDRVGTEAFF.

The sample holds one count of this clone. The sample holds other DNA sequences that translate to the same CDR3. The rearrangement joins TRBV5-1 to TRBJ1-1; weak D call: TRBD1 (5 bases). In germline, CDR1 is SGHRS, CDR2 YFSETQ. The CDR3 has 12 amino acids. V was clipped by 5 bases and J by 1 base, with 6 bases between them. The CDR3 protein is CASRTENTEAFF. CDR3 DNA: TGCGCCAGCAGGACAGAGAACACTGAAGCTTTCTTT.

The chain carries TRBV6-5 and TRBJ1-2; the D is unclear. Germline V gives CDR1 MNHEY, CDR2 SVGAGI. The germline V and J ends were trimmed by 7 bases and 2 bases, with 11 bases remaining between them. The CDR3 contains 13 residues. The CDR3 sequence is CASTVDVNYGYTF. The CDR3 DNA reads as TGTGCCAGCACTGTCGACGTGAACTATGGCTACACCTTC.

This chain connects TRBV11-2 to TRBJ1-1, with 7 nucleotides matching TRBD1. The V and J ends lost 3 bases and 2 bases, in that order; junction bases with no gene match: 9. This CDR3 is 16 amino acids long. Germline CDR1 and CDR2: SGHAT and FQNNGV. The CDR3 nucleotides are TGTGCCAGCAGCTTCGACAGGGCTTCCCGAAACACTGAAGCTTTCTTT. As protein: CASSFDRASRNTEAFF.

The DNA of the CDR3 is TGTGCCAGCAGCGCAAGGACAGGGGCCGCGGGCTACACCTTC. It encodes CASSARTGAAGYTF. The chain couples TRBV9 to TRBJ1-2; 9 bases fit TRBD1. CDR1 and CDR2 from the germline V gene are SGDLS and YYNGEE. With V trimmed by 3 bases and J by 8 bases, 8 bases remained unmatched. The CDR3 is 14 amino acids. Using reference TRBV9 and TRBJ1-2 for the parts outside the CDR3, the full variable domain is DSGVTQTPKHLITATGQRVTLRCSPRSGDLSVYWYQQSLDQGLQFLIQYYNGEERAKGNILERFSAQQFPDLHSELNLSSLELGDSALYFCASSARTGAAGYTFGSGTRLTVV.

CDR3 sequence: CASSFGGEQFF. The DNA of the CDR3 is TGTGCCAGCAGCTTTGGAGGGGAGCAGTTCTTC. V gene TRBV7-9 combines with J gene TRBJ2-1, with a tentative D call TRBD2 (6 bases). V was pared by 3 bases and J by 10 bases, with 7 bases between. The CDR3 sequence is 11 residues long. The germline CDR1 and CDR2 sequences are SEHNR and FQNEAQ (reference sequence).

V usage is TRBV7-2 and J usage is TRBJ1-5; D is unclear. V lost 2 bases and J lost 5, with 7 bases in between. Per germline, CDR1 SGHTA and CDR2 FQGNSA. The CDR3 sequence is 13 residues long. The CDR3 region is CASSLLSDQPQHF. CDR3 bases: TGTGCCAGCAGCTTATTATCCGATCAGCCCCAGCATTTT.

The chain joins TRBV7-2 to TRBJ2-3, with 7 bases identical to TRBD1. Germline V gives CDR1 SGHTA, CDR2 FQGNSA. Germline trimming cut 5 bases from V and 3 bases from J; bases unmatched to any gene: 5. CDR3 size: 14 residues. The CDR3 here is CASSQGTATDTQYF. The CDR3, as DNA: TGTGCCAGCAGCCAGGGGACAGCGACAGATACGCAGTATTTT.

The genes are TRBV5-1 and TRBJ1-1; no reliable D call. The germline CDR1 and CDR2 sequences are SGHRS and YFSETQ. Trimming stripped 2 bases from V and 3 bases from J, with 8 bases between. CDR3 length: 13 residues. CDR3 DNA sequence: TGCGCCAGCAGCTTACCCCGGGACACTGAAGCTTTCTTT. Amino acids: CASSLPRDTEAFF.

This rearrangement joins TRBV9 to TRBJ2-7, with D perhaps matching TRBD2 (5 bases). V was trimmed by 2 bases and J by 4 bases, leaving 16 bases between them. The CDR3 has 15 residues. Germline CDR1 and CDR2: SGDLS and YYNGEE. The DNA of the CDR3 is TGTGCCAGCAGCGTCACCGGGGAAGTCGGTTACGAGCAGTACTTC. Translating gives CASSVTGEVGYEQYF. Variable domain in full (rest from reference TRBV9 and TRBJ2-7): DSGVTQTPKHLITATGQRVTLRCSPRSGDLSVYWYQQSLDQGLQFLIQYYNGEERAKGNILERFSAQQFPDLHSELNLSSLELGDSALYFCASSVTGEVGYEQYFGPGTRLTVT.

The chain couples TRBV3-1 (or the pseudogene TRBV3-2) to TRBJ1-2, with 10 positions matching TRBD1. V gave up 1 base and J gave up 4 bases; unmatched junction bases: 3. Germline V lookup: CDR1 LGHDT, CDR2 YNNKEL (reference sequence). The length of the CDR3 is 15 residues. The CDR3 loop is CASSQAGTGAYGYTF. Written as DNA, the CDR3 is TGTGCCAGCAGCCAAGCCGGGACAGGGGCCTATGGCTACACCTTC.

V and J are TRBV6-6 and TRBJ1-2, with TRBD1 matching 9 bases. CDR1 and CDR2 from the germline V gene are MNHNY and SVGAGI (reference sequence). Trimming at V came to 2 bases and at J to 6 bases, leaving 10 bases not matched to a gene. The CDR3 totals 16 residues. The CDR3 spells CASSYDWTGVLNGYTF. The CDR3 DNA is TGTGCCAGCAGTTACGACTGGACAGGGGTTCTGAATGGCTACACCTTC.

The V call is TRBV3-1 (or the pseudogene TRBV3-2), the J call TRBJ1-1; D may be TRBD1 (6 bases). Deletions cut 2 bases from V and 4 bases from J, with 20 bases between. CDR1 is LGHDT, CDR2 YNNKEL, per germline (reference sequence). This CDR3 is 17 amino acids long. In DNA, the CDR3 is TGTGCCAGCAGCCAACCTCAAGGGGGTGTGGGAGGCACTGAAGCTTTCTTT. It yields the protein CASSQPQGGVGGTEAFF.

This clone has just a few counts. J is TRBJ1-6 and V is TRBV9; 7 bases match TRBD1. Germline loops: CDR1 SGDLS, CDR2 YYNGEE. J was trimmed by 5 bases and V by 0 bases; bases with no gene match: 5. The CDR3 covers 16 residues. In DNA form, the CDR3 reads TGTGCCAGCAGCGTAGGTATGAGGGGGCATAATTCACCCCTCCACTTT. It is translated as CASSVGMRGHNSPLHF.

The chain links TRBV5-6 to TRBJ1-1; TRBD1 agrees at 7 bases. This CDR3 is 11 amino acids long. J gave up 12 bases and V 3 bases, and 5 bases lay outside the gene matches. Germline V gene data show CDR1 as SGHDT and CDR2 as YYEEEE. CDR3 nucleotide sequence: TGTGCCAGCAGCTCGGGACAGAAGTCTTTCTTT. Its translation: CASSSGQKSFF.

This chain connects TRBV3-1 (or the pseudogene TRBV3-2) to TRBJ1-6, with 7 bases fitting TRBD1. In germline, CDR1 is LGHDT, CDR2 YNNKEL (reference sequence). The V segment lost 5 bases and the J segment 6 bases; nucleotides outside the gene matches: 7. This CDR3 has 15 residues. The DNA for the CDR3 is TGTGCCAGCAGCAACTTCGGACAGGCTAATTCACCCCTCCACTTT. It encodes CASSNFGQANSPLHF.

This clone occurred once. CDR3: CASRIGGLNTEAFF. The CDR3 DNA is TGTGCCAGCAGAATAGGGGGGTTGAACACTGAAGCTTTCTTT. The chain has TRBV7-2 and TRBJ1-1; D perhaps matches TRBD1 (6 bases). There are 14 residues in the CDR3. CDR1 and CDR2 from the germline V gene are SGHTA and FQGNSA. V was shortened by 6 bases and J by 0 bases, with 11 bases between the two germline ends.

The rearrangement joins TRBV7-9 to TRBJ1-1; D gene unclear. V was clipped by 8 bases and J by 2 bases, with 15 bases between them. This CDR3 is 14 amino acids long. Germline V CDR1 and CDR2: SEHNR, FQNEAQ (reference sequence). The CDR3 nucleotides are TGTGCCAGCGAAATAGGGCAGATCAACACTGAAGCTTTCTTT. Its translation is CASEIGQINTEAFF.

This chain joins TRBV9 and TRBJ2-1; TRBD1 aligns across 7 bases. This CDR3 region has 16 residues. Losses at the gene ends were 0 bases for V and 3 bases for J; bases not matched to a gene: 6. Per germline, CDR1 SGDLS and CDR2 YYNGEE. The CDR3 DNA reads TGTGCCAGCAGCGTAGCTGTCCAGGGGGTCTACAATGAGCAGTTCTTC. It yields the protein CASSVAVQGVYNEQFF.

The gene calls are TRBV19 and TRBJ2-2; a weak D match, TRBD2 (5 bases). Looked up from germline, CDR1 is LNHDA and CDR2 is SQIVND (reference sequence). V lost 6 bases and J lost 3, with 14 bases in between. There are 15 residues in the CDR3. CDR3 loop: CASSPSGIHTGELFF. The CDR3, as DNA: TGTGCCAGTAGCCCCTCGGGGATTCACACCGGGGAGCTGTTTTTT.